Described below is a single T cell receptor beta chain sequence and its context. These data come from a study of T cell changes during pregnancy in multiple sclerosis. The data were produced by immunoSEQ multiplex PCR, yet TCRdb's version contains in-frame clones alone and is incomplete. The table lists tens of thousands of clones, over 90% of them singletons. The germline gives CDR1 SNHLY, CDR2 FYNNEI. The CDR3 runs 14 residues. V lost 3 bases, J lost 6 bases, and 2 bases stayed unmatched. The clonotype comes from a female donor with multiple sclerosis, enrolled in a pregnancy study. The chain has TRBV2 and TRBJ2-1; 10 positions match TRBD1. Specimen: CD4+ T cells from peripheral blood mononuclear cells, collected in the second trimester of pregnancy. The DNA for the CDR3 is TGTGCCAGCAGTGAGGGGACAGGGGCCAATGAGCAGTTCTTC. Protein: CASSEGTGANEQFF. Filled out from reference TRBV2 and TRBJ2-1, the complete variable domain reads EPEVTQTPSHQVTQMGQEVILRCVPISNHLYFYWYRQILGQKVEFLVSFYNNEISEKSEIFDDQFSVERPDGSNFTLKIRSTKLEDSAMYFCASSEGTGANEQFFGPGTRLTVL.